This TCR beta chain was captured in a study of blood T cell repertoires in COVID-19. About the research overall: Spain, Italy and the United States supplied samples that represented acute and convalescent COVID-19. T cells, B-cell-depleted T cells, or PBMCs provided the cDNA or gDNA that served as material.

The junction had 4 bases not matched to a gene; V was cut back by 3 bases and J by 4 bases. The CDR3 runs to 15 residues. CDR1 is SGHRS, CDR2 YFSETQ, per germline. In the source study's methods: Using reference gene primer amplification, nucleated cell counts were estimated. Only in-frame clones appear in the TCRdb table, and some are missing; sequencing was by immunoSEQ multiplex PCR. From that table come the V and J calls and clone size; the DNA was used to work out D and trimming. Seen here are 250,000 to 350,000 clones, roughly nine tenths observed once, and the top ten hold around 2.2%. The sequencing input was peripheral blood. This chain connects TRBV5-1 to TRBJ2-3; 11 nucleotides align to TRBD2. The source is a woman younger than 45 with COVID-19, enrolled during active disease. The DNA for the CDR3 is TGCGCCAGCAGCTCTGGACTAGCGGGTGCAGATACGCAGTATTTT. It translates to CASSSGLAGADTQYF.